A single sample gave rise to the 26 T cell receptor beta chains below, sequenced in a study of T cell repertoires in cytomegalovirus infection. TCRdb itself ran the reads through MiXCR, one entry per CDR3 protein. The sample gives tens of thousands of distinct CDR3 sequences, more than 3% of which show up once; around a fifth is in the top ten. The source material was PBMCs. The source is a human donor in good health (CMV status not recorded). Some clones in this sample may be carry-over from other donors' samples.

This clonotype appeared many times. The chain is built from TRBV7-2 and TRBJ1-4; D possibly corresponds to TRBD1 (5 bases). The CDR3 runs 14 residues. Per the germline V gene, CDR1 is SGHTA and CDR2 is FQGNSA. The germline V and J ends were trimmed by 2 bases and 8 bases, with 12 bases remaining between them. The CDR3 reads CASSLNGAGEKLFF. CDR3 DNA: TGTGCCAGCAGCTTAAATGGGGCTGGGGAAAAACTGTTTTTT. The full variable domain, completed using reference TRBV7-2 and TRBJ1-4, is GAGVSQSPSNKVTEKGKDVELRCDPISGHTALYWYRQSLGQGLEFLIYFQGNSAPDKSGLPSDRFSAERTGGSVSTLTIQRTQQEDSAVYLCASSLNGAGEKLFFGSGTQLSVL.

This clonotype came up many times. For the CDR3, the DNA is TGTGCCAGCAGGGACAGGGTGCGCACCGGGGAGCTGTTTTTT. It is translated as CASRDRVRTGELFF. The V gene is TRBV2, the J gene TRBJ2-2, with TRBD1 matching 8 bases. CDR3 length: 14 residues. Germline-derived CDR1 and CDR2 are SNHLY and FYNNEI. V was pared by 6 bases and J by 4 bases, with 4 bases of the junction left unmatched.

This clonotype has ten or more counts. V usage is TRBV7-2 and J usage is TRBJ1-2; D is undetermined. The CDR3 runs 12 residues. V lost 4 bases, J lost 8 bases, and 11 bases lay in between. The germline V gene has CDR1 SGHTA and CDR2 FQGNSA. Here the CDR3 reads CASSSQTWGYTF. The CDR3 DNA is TGTGCCAGCAGCTCTCAGACGTGGGGCTACACCTTC.

This clonotype was seen ten or more times. CDR3 region: CASRRGQLNTGELFF. CDR3 DNA: TGTGCCAGCAGACGGGGACAGTTGAACACCGGGGAGCTGTTTTTT. The chain carries TRBV6-2 or TRBV6-3 and TRBJ2-2; 7 bases match TRBD1. Germline V CDR1 and CDR2: MNHEY, SVGEGT. The CDR3 length is 15 residues. The J segment lost 1 base and the V segment lost 6 bases, leaving 5 bases of the junction unmatched.

This clonotype was seen repeatedly, ten times or more. At one end the junction does not follow the germline gene, possibly because of a read error. This chain links TRBV10-3 with TRBJ2-1; 7 bases fit TRBD2. Germline loops: CDR1 ENHRY, CDR2 SYGVKD. The CDR3 length is 13 residues. CDR3 amino acids: CAIRTLPGGNQLF. In DNA, the CDR3 is TGTGCCATCAGAACGCTTCCGGGAGGTAATCAGCTCTTC.

This clonotype has only a few counts. A much larger clonotype is one base distant, so this may be a read error. J is TRBJ2-7 and V is TRBV7-2; D not resolved. Germline-derived CDR1 and CDR2 are SGHTA and FQGNSA. The CDR3 contains 11 residues. The V end was cut by 5 bases, the J end by 3 bases, with 5 bases between. This chain's CDR3 is CASSPYYEQYF. The DNA of the CDR3 is TGTGCCAGCAGCCCCTACTACGAGCAGTACTTC.

This clonotype came up many times. Here the CDR3 DNA reads TGTGCCAGCAGCTCTTACCGACACGTAGGGTCCGAGCAGTACTTC. It translates to CASSSYRHVGSEQYF. This rearrangement joins TRBV7-8 to TRBJ2-7; D gene ambiguous. The ends were cut back, 4 bases at V and 6 bases at J, with 19 bases in the middle. The CDR3 extends over 15 amino acids. CDR1 and CDR2 from the germline V gene are SGHVS and FQNEAQ.

In its sample, this clonotype was seen a few times. V is TRBV20-1 and J is TRBJ2-3; 11 positions match TRBD2. The CDR3 spans 15 residues. Germline lookup yields CDR1 DFQATT and CDR2 SNEGSKA (reference sequence). V dropped 6 bases and J dropped 4; count of bases not matched to a gene: 9. Here the CDR3 DNA reads TGCAGTGCCTCCGTGACTAGCGGGACCTCAGATACGCAGTATTTT. Protein product: CSASVTSGTSDTQYF.

In its sample, this clonotype was seen many times. J is TRBJ1-2 and V is TRBV18; D is possibly TRBD1 (6 bases). Per germline, CDR1 KGHSH and CDR2 LQKENI. This CDR3 has 15 residues. Between the trimmed V and J ends, which lost 1 base and 6 bases, there was a span of 15 bases. The CDR3 sequence is CASSPLGGAGHGYTF. Written as DNA, the CDR3 is TGTGCCAGCTCACCACTCGGGGGCGCGGGTCATGGCTACACCTTC.

This clonotype was observed at least ten times. This chain links TRBV7-8 with TRBJ2-7; 9 bases align to TRBD1. After removal of 5 bases from V and 0 bases from J, the junction contained 5 bases not matched to a gene. Germline V gene sequence: CDR1 SGHVS, CDR2 FQNEAQ. The CDR3 runs 15 residues. In DNA, the CDR3 is TGTGCCAGCAGCGTGGACAGGGGAGACTCCTACGAGCAGTACTTC. Protein: CASSVDRGDSYEQYF.

This clonotype was observed many times. The chain employs TRBV7-2 and TRBJ2-5; D gene unclear. This CDR3 has 11 amino acids. Germline values: CDR1 SGHTA, CDR2 FQGNSA. V was trimmed by 1 base and J by 8 bases, leaving 5 bases between them. The chain's CDR3 is CASSLGSTQYF. DNA of the CDR3: TGTGCCAGCAGCTTAGGTAGTACCCAGTACTTC.

This clonotype came up many times. A much larger clone differs from this one at a single base, so this may be a read error. The chain uses TRBV12-3 or TRBV12-4 and TRBJ1-5; D gene unclear. The CDR3 runs 12 residues. V lost 3 bases to trimming and J lost 2 bases, with 2 bases between them. CDR3: CASSFGNQPQHF. The DNA for the CDR3 is TGTGCCAGCAGTTTTGGCAATCAGCCCCAGCATTTT.

This clonotype was recorded at least ten times. J is TRBJ1-6 and V is TRBV7-9; 10 nucleotides agree with TRBD1. The CDR3 extends over 17 amino acids. Trimming at V came to 3 bases and at J to 9 bases, leaving 11 bases not matched to a gene. In germline, CDR1 is SEHNR, CDR2 FQNEAQ (reference sequence). This CDR3 is CASSFHERQGASSPLHF. In DNA, the CDR3 is TGTGCCAGCAGCTTCCATGAACGACAGGGGGCTAGTTCACCCCTCCACTTT.

This clonotype was found many times. The DNA of the CDR3 is TGTGCCTCAAAAAAGGGGGGACAGGCTAACACCGGGGAGCTGTTTTTT. This sequence encodes CASKKGGQANTGELFF. The chain links TRBV28 to TRBJ2-2, with 8 nucleotides matching TRBD1. The CDR3 covers 16 residues. Unmatched junction bases numbered 13, after V lost 11 bases and J lost 2 bases. CDR1 is MDHEN and CDR2 is SYDVKM in the germline V gene. The complete variable domain, with remaining parts taken from reference TRBV28 and TRBJ2-2, reads DVKVTQSSRYLVKRTGEKVFLECVQDMDHENMFWYRQDPGLGLRLIYFSYDVKMKEKGDIPEGYSVSREKKERFSLILESASTNQTSMYLCASKKGGQANTGELFFGEGSRLTVL.

The chain recombines TRBV5-6 with TRBJ2-2; D may be TRBD2 (6 bases). V was cut by 1 base and J by 4 bases, with 11 bases left in between. The length of the CDR3 is 15 residues. Germline CDR1 is SGHDT and CDR2 is YYEEEE. CDR3 region: CASSLTGRGTGELFF. CDR3 bases: TGTGCCAGCAGCTTGACGGGGCGGGGCACCGGGGAGCTGTTTTTT.

This clonotype was found many times. CDR3 region: CASSLAAGMNTQYF. The CDR3 region has the DNA TGTGCCAGCAGCTTAGCGGCAGGGATGAATACGCAGTATTTT. This sequence joins TRBV7-2 and TRBJ2-3; D perhaps matches TRBD1 (5 bases). V lost 0 bases, J lost 7 bases, and 11 bases lay in between. In germline, CDR1 is SGHTA, CDR2 FQGNSA. The CDR3 is made up of 14 amino acids. Based on the CDR3 plus reference TRBV7-2 and TRBJ2-3, the full variable domain is GAGVSQSPSNKVTEKGKDVELRCDPISGHTALYWYRQSLGQGLEFLIYFQGNSAPDKSGLPSDRFSAERTGGSVSTLTIQRTQQEDSAVYLCASSLAAGMNTQYFGPGTRLTVL.

This clonotype was detected many times. This rearrangement joins TRBV28 to TRBJ2-5; 8 nucleotides line up with TRBD2. Trimming removed 4 bases from V and 5 bases from J; junction bases left unmatched: 12. This CDR3 contains 16 residues. Germline assignment: CDR1 MDHEN and CDR2 SYDVKM. For the CDR3, the DNA is TGTGCCAGCAGTTGGGAACTAGCGGCAAGCCGTGAGACCCAGTACTTC. This translates into CASSWELAASRETQYF.

This clonotype was recorded many times. The V call is TRBV7-2, the J call TRBJ2-3; 9 bases fit TRBD2. The V gene's germline CDR1 is SGHTA and CDR2 FQGNSA. The junction had 5 bases not matched to a gene; V was cut back by 1 base and J by 0 bases. This CDR3 contains 17 residues. Here the CDR3 reads CASSLGLSGGSTDTQYF. Written as DNA, the CDR3 is TGTGCCAGCAGCTTAGGTCTTAGCGGGGGAAGCACAGATACGCAGTATTTT.

This clonotype was detected many times. The chain has TRBV7-2 and TRBJ2-3, with D possibly matching TRBD1 (7 bases). Germline V gene sequence: CDR1 SGHTA, CDR2 FQGNSA. V lost 2 bases, J lost 6 bases, and 12 bases lay in between. CDR3 length: 14 amino acids. The CDR3 sequence is CASSLRSGGDTQYF. CDR3 nucleotide sequence: TGTGCCAGCAGCTTACGGTCAGGGGGGGATACGCAGTATTTT.

This clonotype appeared many times. The chain recombines TRBV7-2 with TRBJ1-6, with D uncertain. This CDR3 has 12 amino acids. The V gene lost 6 bases and the J gene lost 13 bases, with 13 bases spanning the gap. Germline-derived CDR1 and CDR2 are SGHTA and FQGNSA. Here the CDR3 DNA reads TGTGCCAGCAGTCCCTGGACTTTGCCCCTCCACTTT. It yields the protein CASSPWTLPLHF.

This clonotype was counted many times. V gene TRBV12-3 or TRBV12-4 combines with J gene TRBJ1-2, with 9 positions matching TRBD1. This CDR3 comprises 13 residues. V trimming: 5 bases; J trimming: 8 bases; junction bases outside the gene matches: 6. CDR3 region: CASSLGTGNGYTF. In DNA form, the CDR3 reads TGTGCCAGCAGTCTAGGGACAGGGAACGGCTACACCTTC.

The table lists this clonotype with many counts. The V and J genes are TRBV7-6 and TRBJ1-1; 10 bases line up with TRBD1. Germline values: CDR1 SGHVS, CDR2 FNYEAQ. This CDR3 is 12 amino acids long. V was clipped by 3 bases and J by 12 bases; unmatched bases: 4. CDR3 nucleotides: TGTGCCAGCAGCTTCGACAGGGGGCTCCCTTTCTTT. Amino acids: CASSFDRGLPFF.

This clonotype was observed many times. For the CDR3, the DNA is TGTGCCAGCACCACTGTCGCAGGGCGGACTGAAGCTTTCTTT. Its translation: CASTTVAGRTEAFF. The chain combines TRBV28 with TRBJ1-1, with D perhaps TRBD1 (5 bases). Germline CDR1 MDHEN, CDR2 SYDVKM. CDR3 length: 14 residues. The V gene lost 7 bases and the J gene lost 5 bases, with 17 bases spanning the gap.

This clonotype was observed many times. V gene TRBV7-2 combines with J gene TRBJ1-2; D is uncertain. V was shortened by 1 base and J by 0 bases, with 6 bases between the two germline ends. The length of the CDR3 is 14 residues. Germline V gives CDR1 SGHTA, CDR2 FQGNSA. CDR3 bases: TGTGCCAGCAGCTTAGAAGGCGCTAACTATGGCTACACCTTC. Protein product: CASSLEGANYGYTF.

This clonotype was found many times. This sequence joins TRBV7-2 and TRBJ2-3, with TRBD1 as a possible D gene (6 bases). CDR3 length equals 14 residues. Per the germline V gene, CDR1 is SGHTA and CDR2 is FQGNSA. The ends were cut back, 7 bases at V and 0 bases at J, with 11 bases in the middle. CDR3 sequence reads: CASKGQLSTDTQYF. CDR3 coding DNA: TGTGCCAGCAAAGGACAGCTAAGCACAGATACGCAGTATTTT. Using reference TRBV7-2 and TRBJ2-3 for the parts outside the CDR3, the full variable domain is GAGVSQSPSNKVTEKGKDVELRCDPISGHTALYWYRQSLGQGLEFLIYFQGNSAPDKSGLPSDRFSAERTGGSVSTLTIQRTQQEDSAVYLCASKGQLSTDTQYFGPGTRLTVL.

This clonotype occurred many times. The chain couples TRBV7-2 to TRBJ2-7; 7 bases align to TRBD1. Trimming at V came to 5 bases and at J to 2 bases, leaving 6 bases not matched to a gene. The CDR3 consists of 14 residues. CDR1 is SGHTA, CDR2 FQGNSA, per germline. The CDR3 loop reads CASSRDRVAYEQYF. The CDR3 DNA reads TGTGCCAGCAGCCGGGACAGAGTGGCCTACGAGCAGTACTTC.